Listed below are T cell receptor beta chains from one sample, sequenced in a study of T-cell reconstitution after alpha-beta-depleted transplantation in children. From the PCR reads, TCRdb called clonotypes with MiXCR, one entry per CDR3 protein. This sample yields approximately 50,000 distinct CDR3 sequences, of which about 5% are seen a single time; over 30% belongs to the top ten. Sequenced here: PBMCs, mostly from graft donor cells, sampled 60 days after TCRalphabeta/CD19-depleted stem cell transplant. These receptors originate from a female patient aged 2 to 10 who had a stem cell transplant for aplastic anemia, so the T cells may come from the graft donor. Each CDR3 is given with its conserved first and last residue.

>TRBV5-1|TRBJ2-1
CASSLATGRYNEQFF
>TRBV3-1|TRBJ1-6
CASAALTGNAPLHF
>TRBV2|TRBJ2-1
CASTPQGKNEQFF
>TRBV20-1|TRBJ2-5
CSARPRQGWKTQYF
>TRBV12-3/TRBV12-4|TRBJ1-5
CASSQRTQGARNQPQHF
>TRBV30|TRBJ2-5
CAWSRPGQETQYF
>TRBV20-1|TRBJ2-7
CSASFQRGGLRTYEQYF
>TRBV5-1|TRBJ1-4
CASSLGQGDEKLFF
>TRBV11-2|TRBJ2-3
CASTLGAGVRTDTQYF
>TRBV7-2|TRBJ1-2
CASSLFQGGGGYGYTF
>TRBV20-1|TRBJ2-1
CSARAGLAGSDEQFF
>TRBV30|TRBJ2-1
CAWSYGVNNEQFF
>TRBV15|TRBJ1-2
CATSQDRVRGYTF
>TRBV7-9|TRBJ2-5
CASSLGLAGVETQYF
>TRBV6-1|TRBJ2-3
CASSEGRGTDTQYF
>TRBV27|TRBJ1-2
CASSLLQGNGYTF
>TRBV27|TRBJ2-1
CASSQLQRGGQFF
>TRBV5-1|TRBJ2-6
CASSLVGGTGANVLTF
>TRBV18|TRBJ2-3
CASSQTSGSLDTQYF
>TRBV18|TRBJ1-1
CASSERGGEAFF
>TRBV30|TRBJ2-1
CAWKGVSGRGTYSEQFF
>TRBV2|TRBJ2-7
CASSDPGQEDDEQYF
>TRBV2|TRBJ2-2
CASSREAGELFF
>TRBV3-1|TRBJ1-1
CASSQDPPYTEAFF
>TRBV27|TRBJ1-3
CASSPYWGNSGNTIYF
>TRBV7-6|TRBJ2-3
CASSLALAGGGADTQYF
>TRBV30|TRBJ1-1
CAWTASDTEAFF
>TRBV20-1|TRBJ2-1
CSASVIKSGGYNEQFF
>TRBV18|TRBJ2-2
CASSPPMSTGELFF
>TRBV30|TRBJ2-7
CAWSVRAFNSYEQYF
>TRBV7-2|TRBJ2-5
CASSFWGETQYF
>TRBV29-1|TRBJ1-2
CSVEAGQGGNYGYTF
>TRBV29-1|TRBJ2-1
CSTLSGGHNNEQFF
>TRBV7-9|TRBJ2-3
CASSLPWTRVAQYF
>TRBV7-9|TRBJ1-6
CASTLEGGSRSPLHF
>TRBV11-2|TRBJ2-2
CASSSGLTGELFF
>TRBV6-6|TRBJ2-1
CASSNRAGEQFF
>TRBV5-1|TRBJ2-7
CASSLAGSYEQYF
>TRBV20-1|TRBJ2-3
CSARDSRRSDTQYF
>TRBV12-3/TRBV12-4|TRBJ1-3
CASSLRTGSGNTIYF
>TRBV12-5|TRBJ1-5
CASGPRDHGEQPQHF
>TRBV2|TRBJ2-3
CASSARGMNTDTQYF
>TRBV5-1|TRBJ2-6
CASSTGTGANVLTF
>TRBV6-1|TRBJ2-7
CATDGNSYEQYF
>TRBV11-3|TRBJ2-3
CASSQGGGVGTDTQYF
>TRBV5-1|TRBJ2-3
CASSLRQNTDTQYF
>TRBV5-1|TRBJ2-1
CASSATGGSYNEQFF
>TRBV7-3|TRBJ2-3
CASSVNGLAGDTQYF
>TRBV7-3|TRBJ2-7
CASSSGLAGTYEQYF
>TRBV5-1|TRBJ2-1
CASSLALSGYSYNEQFF
>TRBV7-6|TRBJ2-2
CASRQGPNTGELFF
>TRBV6-5|TRBJ2-2
CASTPGVTNTGELFF
>TRBV4-2|TRBJ1-3
CASSQALLGQALSGNTIYF
>TRBV12-3/TRBV12-4|TRBJ1-2
CASRPTRGPWGYTF
>TRBV11-2|TRBJ1-1
CASSSQGGTEAFF
>TRBV7-3|TRBJ2-1
CASSWTGTSGKNEQFF
>TRBV12-3/TRBV12-4|TRBJ2-7
CASSLARLAGYEQYF
>TRBV18|TRBJ2-2
CASSPAGQTTGELFF
>TRBV20-1|TRBJ2-1
CSALRTAYNEQFF